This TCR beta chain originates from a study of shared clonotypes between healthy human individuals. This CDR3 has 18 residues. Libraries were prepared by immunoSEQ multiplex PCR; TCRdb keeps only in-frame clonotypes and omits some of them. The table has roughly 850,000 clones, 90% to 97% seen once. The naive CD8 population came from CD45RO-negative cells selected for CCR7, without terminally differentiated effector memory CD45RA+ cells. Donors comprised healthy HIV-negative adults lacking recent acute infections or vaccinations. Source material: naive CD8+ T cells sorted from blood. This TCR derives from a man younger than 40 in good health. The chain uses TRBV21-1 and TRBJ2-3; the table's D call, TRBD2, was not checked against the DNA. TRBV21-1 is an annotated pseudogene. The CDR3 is CASSSVLGLAGEADTQYF. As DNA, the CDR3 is TGTGCCAGCAGCTCAGTTCTGGGACTAGCGGGAGAAGCAGATACGCAGTATTTT.